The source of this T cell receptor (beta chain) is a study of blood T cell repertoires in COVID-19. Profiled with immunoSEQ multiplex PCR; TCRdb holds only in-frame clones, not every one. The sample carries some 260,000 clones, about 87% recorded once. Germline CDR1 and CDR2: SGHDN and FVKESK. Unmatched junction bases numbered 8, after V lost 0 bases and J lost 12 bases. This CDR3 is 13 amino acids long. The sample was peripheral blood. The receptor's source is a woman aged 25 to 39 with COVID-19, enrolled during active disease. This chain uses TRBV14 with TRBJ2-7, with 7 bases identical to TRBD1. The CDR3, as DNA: TGTGCCAGCAGCCAAGACCCAAGACAGGGTGTGTACTTC. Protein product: CASSQDPRQGVYF.